Included here is one T cell receptor beta chain sequence, with context. This clonotype was seen just once. Its cognate antigen has yet to be identified. One end of the junction is discordant with germline, which a read error may explain. The data belong to a study of tumor-infiltrating lymphocytes in primary liver carcinoma (dated by TCRdb to about 2017). General notes on the study: The five patients, three men and two women aged 30 to 69 years, had hepatocellular carcinoma (four) or combined HCC and intrahepatic cholangiocarcinoma (one). The five patients had tumors of stage T1-T3 N0M0, with maximum diameters ranging from about 4 to 11 cm. Samples yielded roughly 3.65 to 7.13 million productive TCRbeta reads; read depth did not differ significantly between tissue types. For each liver tumor, the study sampled five regions along with adjacent normal tissue and blood, and applied TCRbeta repertoire sequencing, expression microarrays and whole-exome sequencing. A total of roughly 35 specimens from 5 patients underwent TCRbeta repertoire sequencing, comprising roughly 25 tumor regions, 5 adjacent noncancerous liver tissues and 5 peripheral blood samples. The 25 or so tumor region samples were profiled with Agilent mRNA microarrays so that TCRbeta repertoire diversity could be related to the local molecular phenotype. Reproducibility between technical replicate repertoires was high, with correlation coefficients above 0.95 and mean shared-clone rates about 0.9.

Without any cell sorting, total RNA and DNA were extracted together from around 20-30 mg of bulk tissue using the AllPrep DNA/RNA mini kit. Between late 2015 and early 2016, five patients in China with histopathologically diagnosed primary liver carcinoma had surgical resection. At the time of sampling, the patients were treatment-naive and had chronic HBV infection. Five spatially separated regions were sampled from each tumor: the superior, inferior, left-lateral and right-lateral poles, plus the tumor centre. Histology showed that every tumor sample contained more than 85% viable tumor cells. Each fresh piece of tumor and adjacent tissue was cut in two, with one half stored in RNAlater at -80 degrees C and the other half sent for histology. A constant-region primer and ProtoScript II reverse transcriptase were used to reverse-transcribe TCRbeta-specific cDNA from roughly 500 ng total RNA. The TCRbeta libraries were prepared through three rounds of nested multiplex PCR following a slightly modified ARM-PCR procedure. Each of the first two PCR rounds ran for 9 to 11 cycles using multiplex TRBV1-TRBV30 forward primers together with a Cbeta reverse primer. Sample barcodes and Illumina adapters were added in a final 25-cycle PCR with Deep VentR polymerase. Amplicons of 200-500 bp were gel-purified with a QIAquick gel extraction kit before sequencing. An Illumina HiSeq 2500 was used to sequence the TCRbeta amplicons with 250-bp paired-end reads. In the original analysis: Trimmomatic v0.33 was used to quality-trim the reads, and FLASH v1.2.11 was used to merge paired reads so that full CDR3 sequences could be recovered. MiGEC v1.2.1b assigned V, D and J germline segments to the rearranged TCRbeta sequences. Clonotype statistics, along with Shannon-Wiener diversity indices, were calculated using VDJtools v1.0.0. Except for diversity analysis, only each sample's 250 most abundant clonotypes were used in subsequent analyses to reduce sampling bias. The public reads were reanalyzed by TCRdb: fastp trimming at Q25, MiXCR alignment, in-frame beta chains only. Merged by CDR3 protein, the rows form single entries marked with the most common genes and DNA. TCRdb, not the original authors, processed these V and J calls. The sample table lists 60,000 to 90,000 distinct CDR3 sequences, over 60% of them with a count of one. The leading ten clones occupy around 30% of the sample.

For CDR1 and CDR2, the germline V gene lists MNHNS and SASEGT. From the cysteine up to the phenylalanine, the CDR3 has a length of 13 residues. Only the CDR3 portion is preserved as DNA: 39 bases, with reading frame beginning at the first base. Broad study findings and their caveats: Because sequencing covered only the TCR beta chain and unpaired alpha chains were not captured, true repertoire diversity is likely underestimated. Bulk unsorted samples precluded comparing CD4+ and CD8+ T cell repertoires. Only a few patients were included in the study, and the authors note that the findings should be validated in a larger study. The top 250 clones made up a significantly larger repertoire fraction in tumors than in blood (p = 0.039). Only about 7-25% of top clones were present in all five regions of a tumor, suggesting spatial heterogeneity of tumor-infiltrating T cells. Consistent with antigen-driven expansion, pairs of tumor regions showed higher repertoire overlap (mean around 36%) than either tumor-adjacent pairs (about 17%) or tumor-blood pairs (approximately 15%).

The origin of this receptor is a man in his forties or fifties with primary liver carcinoma and hepatitis B virus infection. Material: liver tumor tissue from sampling region 4. In the paper's terms, the cell subset or site label means: tumor region T4, right-lateral pole. Recombination linked TRBV6-1 to TRBJ2-7; the D gene cannot be resolved reliably. DNA sequence: TGCGCCATCAGTGAATGGGCTTTCTACGAGCAGTACTTC. It encodes CAISEWAFYEQYF.